This entry concerns a single T cell receptor beta chain. What it binds is not known. This specimen comes from a study of CD8+CD57+ T cells in acquired aplastic anemia. Overall study context: Sorted CD4+ and CD8+ cell DNA averaged roughly 3.2 ug. Healthy donors yielded about 10.8 million CD4+ cell reads on average.

Genomic DNA acted as the template from which TCR beta VDJ combination and CDR3 sequence profiling were carried out. TCRdb passed the reads through MiXCR, listing each CDR3 protein once. The repertoire holds 180,000 or so distinct CDR3 sequences, with 45% to 50% as singletons. This CDR3 has 12 residues. Looked up from germline, CDR1 is MGHDK and CDR2 is SYGVNS. The V gene lost 3 bases and the J gene lost 5 bases, with 7 bases spanning the gap. Whole-study findings and limits: In common between the patients and the controls were approximately 28 CD8+ CDR3 sequences. Between patients and controls, CD8+ Simpson's diversity did not vary significantly.

The sample was sorted CD4+, CD8+, or CD8+CD57+ T cells (not recorded which) from PBMCs. This clonotype was sampled from a human donor in good health. The rearrangement joins TRBV25-1 to TRBJ1-2; no firm D call. The CDR3 DNA sequence: TGTGCCAGCAGTGATTACAGATATGGCTACACCTTC. It encodes CASSDYRYGYTF.